This T cell receptor beta chain derives from a study of blood T cell repertoires in COVID-19. This table comes from immunoSEQ multiplex PCR, and its TCRdb copy is limited to in-frame clones, with some not included. The table lists about 89,000 clones, around 75% of them singletons. The CDR3 runs 12 residues. The V end was cut by 4 bases, the J end by 8 bases, with 11 bases between. In germline, CDR1 is SGHTA, CDR2 FQGNSA. This clonotype was obtained from a man in his 70s with COVID-19, enrolled during active disease. Sequenced: peripheral blood. The genes are TRBV7-2 and TRBJ1-1, with unresolved D. DNA of the CDR3: TGTGCCAGCAGCTCGGCGAGGGAGGAAGCTTTCTTT. This codes for CASSSAREEAFF.